The rows below give T cell receptor beta chains drawn from one sample of a study of control samples from healthy donors and cancer patients. The protocol was immunoSEQ multiplex PCR, while the TCRdb copy is restricted to in-frame clones and leaves out a portion. The sample includes around 140,000 clones, just under 90% of them seen just once. Sequenced material: PBMCs. The receptors originated from a man in his fifties or sixties with head and neck cancer. Each CDR3 is given with its conserved first and last residue. A D gene is named only where the DNA matches it firmly. Size is omitted from some rows. Given values are once, few, many or a class for expanded clones.

>TRBV6-5|TRBJ1-1|.|.
TGTGCCAGCAGTTACGCAGGATCAGACACTGAAGCTTTCTTT
CASSYAGSDTEAFF
>TRBV20-1|TRBJ2-1|.|TRBD1
TGCAGTGCCCTCCTCCGGGACAGAGCGTTCTTC
CSALLRDRAFF
>TRBV7-2|TRBJ1-2|.|TRBD1
TGTGCCAGCAGTTTACAGGGGGCGCTTGGCTACACCTTC
CASSLQGALGYTF
>TRBV28|TRBJ1-2|.|TRBD1
TGTGCCAGCTGTTCCGGACAGGGGGCCGGGGGCTACACCTTC
CASCSGQGAGGYTF
>TRBV2|TRBJ1-2|.|.
TGTGCCAGCAGTGGACAGTCCCCTTTAAGTGGCTACACCTTC
CASSGQSPLSGYTF
>TRBV12-3/TRBV12-4|TRBJ2-3|few|.
TGTGCCAGCCAGGTCCCAGGCACAGATACGCAGTATTTT
CASQVPGTDTQYF
>TRBV4-1|TRBJ2-7|.|.
TGCGCCAGCAGCCAAGATCCCTTACCTCCCCTCCTGGAGCAGTACTTC
CASSQDPLPPLLEQYF
>TRBV5-5|TRBJ1-1|.|.
TGTGCCAGCAGTCGGACAGCCAAGAACACTGAAGCTTTCTTT
CASSRTAKNTEAFF
>TRBV6-5|TRBJ1-6|.|.
TGTGCCAGCAGCCTGGCACATCGGGTAAATTCACCCCTCCACTTT
CASSLAHRVNSPLHF
>TRBV5-1|TRBJ1-2|once|.
TGCGCCAGCAGTGAAGACGATGGCTACACCTTC
CASSEDDGYTF
>TRBV5-1|TRBJ2-5|.|TRBD2
TGCGCCAGCAGCTTGGAACTAGCGGGAATAGAGACCCAGTACTTC
CASSLELAGIETQYF
>TRBV7-9|TRBJ2-1|.|TRBD1
TGTGCCAGCAGCTTAGGGCAGGGGGACTACAATGAGCAGTTCTTC
CASSLGQGDYNEQFF
>TRBV5-1|TRBJ1-2|.|.
TGCGCCAGCAGCTTGGGGGGCAACTATGGCTACACCTTC
CASSLGGNYGYTF
>TRBV5-4|TRBJ2-7|.|TRBD2
TGTGCCAGCAGCCGGACTAGCGGGATCTACGAGCAGTACTTC
CASSRTSGIYEQYF
>TRBV9|TRBJ1-2|.|.
TGTGCCAGCAGCGTAGACAGTGATTATGGCTACACCTTC
CASSVDSDYGYTF
>TRBV11-2|TRBJ2-1|.|.
TGTGCCAGCAGCTTAAGGGTTCTAGTTGGAAGGGCCTCCTACAATGAGCAGTTCTTC
CASSLRVLVGRASYNEQFF
>TRBV4-2|TRBJ2-3|.|.
TGTGCCAGCAGCCAAGGGGAGCCGGGGGGCACAGATACGCAGTATTTT
CASSQGEPGGTDTQYF
>TRBV9|TRBJ1-2|.|TRBD1
TGTGCCAGCAGCGTAGCTGCCAGGGGGCTCTATGGCTACACCTTC
CASSVAARGLYGYTF
>TRBV7-9|TRBJ2-2|.|TRBD2
TGTGCCAATTCAATGACTAGCGGGAGGATCACCGGGGAGCTGTTTTTT
CANSMTSGRITGELFF
>TRBV5-1|TRBJ2-1|.|TRBD2
TGCGCCAGCAGCTTGGGGGCGGGAGGCCTGAGCTCCTACAATGAGCAGTTCTTC
CASSLGAGGLSSYNEQFF
>TRBV4-1|TRBJ1-2|.|.
TGCGCCAGCAGCCAAAATTTTCCGGGGAACTATGGCTACACCTTC
CASSQNFPGNYGYTF
>TRBV19|TRBJ2-7|.|TRBD1
TGTGCCAGTAGCCAGGGGGTACACTACGAGCAGTACTTC
CASSQGVHYEQYF
>TRBV9|TRBJ2-5|.|TRBD1
TGTGCCAGCAGCGAGAGAGGGGACAGGGGATCGAAGACCCAGTACTTC
CASSERGDRGSKTQYF
>TRBV19|TRBJ2-7|.|TRBD1
TGTGCCAGTAGTGCGACAGGGTCGGCATTGGACTACGAGCAGTACTTC
CASSATGSALDYEQYF
>TRBV4-2|TRBJ2-3|.|TRBD1
TGTGCCAGCAGCCGACAATCGGGACAGAGCACAGATACGCAGTATTTT
CASSRQSGQSTDTQYF
>TRBV11-2|TRBJ2-1|.|.
TGTGCCAGCAGCTTAATAGGCGACAGCAACACTTACAATGAGCAGTTCTTC
CASSLIGDSNTYNEQFF
>TRBV7-9|TRBJ1-4|.|.
TGTGCCAGCAGCTTGGGATGGGGTAGTGCTAATGAAAAACTGTTTTTT
CASSLGWGSANEKLFF